The 14 T cell receptor beta chains listed next were all sequenced from one sample in a study of T-cell memory formation after mild COVID-19. A single record per CDR3 protein comes from TCRdb applying MiXCR to the 5' RACE reads. The sample shows more than 350,000 distinct CDR3 sequences, 20% to 25% of them seen only once. Sequencing input: PBMCs or a T cell subset sorted from them (not recorded which). All receptors derive from an adult woman who had mild COVID-19 (a few samples of this study predate the infection). Cell type and time point are not known.

The J gene is TRBJ2-3, the V gene TRBV3-1; 11 positions agree with TRBD2. This CDR3 region has 15 residues. The ends lost 4 bases at V and 5 bases at J; junction bases unmatched: 5. Germline values: CDR1 LGHDT, CDR2 YNNKEL (reference sequence). As DNA, the CDR3 is TGTGCCAGCAGCCTCACCGGGACTAGCGGAGATACGCAGTATTTT. This translates into CASSLTGTSGDTQYF.

V usage is TRBV7-6 and J usage is TRBJ2-7; D is unclear. The CDR3 has 12 amino acids. V shed 5 bases and J shed 6 bases, with 11 bases lying between them. CDR1 is SGHVS and CDR2 is FNYEAQ in the germline V gene. The CDR3 DNA reads TGTGCCAGCAGCCCCCCCGGTACCGAGCAGTACTTC. The encoded protein is CASSPPGTEQYF.

This chain connects TRBV5-6 to TRBJ2-1, with TRBD1 matching over 8 bases. The CDR3 has 16 amino acids. Germline V gives CDR1 SGHDT, CDR2 YYEEEE. The V segment lost 4 bases and the J segment 3 bases; nucleotides outside the gene matches: 9. CDR3 coding DNA: TGTGCCAGCAGCCCGGCCGGGACAGGCTTCTACAATGAGCAGTTCTTC. It specifies CASSPAGTGFYNEQFF.

The V gene is TRBV25-1, the J gene TRBJ1-2; the D gene is possibly TRBD1 (6 bases). The CDR3 spans 11 residues. Germline CDR1 is MGHDK and CDR2 is SYGVNS. Trimming removed 5 bases from V and 8 bases from J, with 9 bases in between. CDR3 DNA: TGTGCCAGCAGTAACACAGGGGGCTACACCTTC. This translates into CASSNTGGYTF.

A few counts support this clonotype. This chain connects TRBV27 to TRBJ2-3, with a possible D match to TRBD1 (6 bases). CDR1 and CDR2 from the germline V gene are MNHEY and SMNVEV (reference sequence). V was pared by 6 bases and J by 3 bases, with 10 bases between. CDR3 length equals 13 residues. CDR3 DNA sequence: TGTGCCAGCAGCGCGCAGGGGACAGATACGCAGTATTTT. Translating it yields CASSAQGTDTQYF.

This chain joins TRBV24-1 and TRBJ2-1; the match to TRBD1 covers 9 bases. Germline CDR1 KGHDR, CDR2 SFDVKD. The V segment lost 4 bases and the J segment 5 bases; nucleotides outside the gene matches: 8. The CDR3 is made up of 16 amino acids. In nucleotides, the CDR3 is TGTGCCACCAGTGACCGGGGACAGGGAACGGACAATGAGCAGTTCTTC. Translation gives CATSDRGQGTDNEQFF.

This clonotype was seen only a few times. The rearrangement links TRBV19 to TRBJ2-1, with 8 bases that match TRBD2. CDR1 is LNHDA and CDR2 is SQIVND in the germline V gene (reference sequence). The CDR3 runs to 16 residues. The junction had 11 bases not matched to a gene; V was cut back by 2 bases and J by 8 bases. The CDR3 nucleotides are TGTGCCAGTAGTATATGGGGGAGCGGGAGAGGTCATGAGCAGTTCTTC. Translated, it gives CASSIWGSGRGHEQFF.

This clonotype has only one observation. V and J are TRBV30 and TRBJ1-3; the D is unclear. The CDR3 spans 14 residues. The V and J ends lost 0 bases and 2 bases respectively, with 8 bases between them. Germline lookup yields CDR1 GTSNPN and CDR2 SVGIG (reference sequence). The CDR3 DNA follows: TGTGCCTGGAGTGTACGGGGAGCTGGAAACACCATATATTTT. Translating it yields CAWSVRGAGNTIYF.

The chain links TRBV15 to TRBJ2-1, with D hard to call. Trimming stripped 9 bases from V and 9 bases from J, with 15 bases between. Germline V gene lookup returns CDR1 LNHNV and CDR2 YYDKDF (reference sequence). The CDR3 consists of 12 residues. The CDR3: CATSPSTREQFF. CDR3 nucleotide sequence: TGTGCCACTAGCCCCTCGACCCGTGAGCAGTTCTTC. The whole variable domain, remainder taken from reference TRBV15 and TRBJ2-1, is DAMVIQNPRYQVTQFGKPVTLSCSQTLNHNVMYWYQQKSSQAPKLLFHYYDKDFNNEADTPDNFQSRRPNTSFCFLDIRSPGLGDTAMYLCATSPSTREQFFGPGTRLTVL.

The chain is built from TRBV3-1 and TRBJ2-7; D may be TRBD2 (6 bases). CDR3 length: 15 amino acids. Germline CDR1 is LGHDT and CDR2 is YNNKEL (reference sequence). Between the trimmed V and J ends, which lost 4 bases and 4 bases, there was a span of 17 bases. The CDR3 spells CASSRGTVPWYEQYF. Here the CDR3 DNA reads TGTGCCAGCAGCCGGGGGACTGTACCTTGGTACGAGCAGTACTTC.

CDR3 residues: CASSPGGGRTDTQYF. In DNA, the CDR3 is TGTGCCAGCAGCCCCGGGGGGGGACGCACAGATACGCAGTATTTT. The V and J genes are TRBV5-4 and TRBJ2-3; TRBD2 matches at 8 bases. This CDR3 spans 15 amino acids. V lost 4 bases and J lost 1; bases outside the gene matches: 5. Per the germline V gene, CDR1 is SGHNT and CDR2 is YYREEE (reference sequence). Using reference TRBV5-4 and TRBJ2-3 for the parts outside the CDR3, the full variable domain is ETGVTQSPTHLIKTRGQQVTLRCSSQSGHNTVSWYQQALGQGPQFIFQYYREEENGRGNFPPRFSGLQFPNYSSELNVNALELDDSALYLCASSPGGGRTDTQYFGPGTRLTVL.

This sequence joins TRBV25-1 and TRBJ1-1; a weak D match, TRBD1 (6 bases). Germline loops: CDR1 MGHDK, CDR2 SYGVNS. Deletions cut 6 bases from V and 4 bases from J, with 15 bases between. This CDR3 has 14 residues. CDR3 region: CASSGQITGTEAFF. The CDR3 nucleotides are TGTGCCAGCAGCGGACAGATTACGGGCACTGAAGCTTTCTTT.

V usage is TRBV30 and J usage is TRBJ1-1; possibly TRBD1 for D (5 bases). The V end lost 0 bases, the J end lost 6 bases, and 8 bases lay between the germline ends. The CDR3 is 12 amino acids. Germline V lookup: CDR1 GTSNPN, CDR2 SVGIG (reference sequence). In DNA, the CDR3 is TGTGCCTGGAGTGTACAAGGGGCTGAAGCTTTCTTT. It codes for CAWSVQGAEAFF.

This clonotype was observed a handful of times. This chain joins TRBV29-1 and TRBJ1-1; weak D call: TRBD1 (5 bases). This CDR3 contains 13 residues. The V gene's germline CDR1 is SQVTM and CDR2 ANQGSEA. The V end was cut by 3 bases, the J end by 8 bases, with 16 bases between. DNA for the CDR3: TGCAGCGTTGATGGGACCCTAACCACCGAAGCTTTCTTT. It codes for CSVDGTLTTEAFF.